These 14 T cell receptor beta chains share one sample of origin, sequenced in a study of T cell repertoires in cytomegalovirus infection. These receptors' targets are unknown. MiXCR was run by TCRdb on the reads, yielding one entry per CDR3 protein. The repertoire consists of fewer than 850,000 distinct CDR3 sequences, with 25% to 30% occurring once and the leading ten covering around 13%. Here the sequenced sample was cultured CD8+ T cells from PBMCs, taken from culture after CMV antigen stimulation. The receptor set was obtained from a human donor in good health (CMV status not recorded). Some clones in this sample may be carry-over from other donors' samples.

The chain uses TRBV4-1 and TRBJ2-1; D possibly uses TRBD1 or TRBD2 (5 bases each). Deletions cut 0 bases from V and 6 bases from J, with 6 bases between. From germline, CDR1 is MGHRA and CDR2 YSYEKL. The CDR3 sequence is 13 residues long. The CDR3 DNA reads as TGCGCCAGCAGCCAAGAGGGACCCAATGAGCAGTTCTTC. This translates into CASSQEGPNEQFF.

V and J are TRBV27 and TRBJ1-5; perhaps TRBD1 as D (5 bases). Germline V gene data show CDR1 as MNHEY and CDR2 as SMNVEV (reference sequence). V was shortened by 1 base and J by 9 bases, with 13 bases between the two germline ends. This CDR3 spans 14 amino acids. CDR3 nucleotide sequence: TGTGCCAGCAGTTTATTTGGGGCCTATTGGCCCCAGCATTTT. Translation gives CASSLFGAYWPQHF.

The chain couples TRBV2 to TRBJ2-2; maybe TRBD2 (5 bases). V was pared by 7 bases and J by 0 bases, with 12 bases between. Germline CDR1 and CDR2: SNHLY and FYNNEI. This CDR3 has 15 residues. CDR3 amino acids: CASTLSEANTGELFF. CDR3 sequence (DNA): TGTGCCAGCACTCTTAGCGAAGCGAACACCGGGGAGCTGTTTTTT.

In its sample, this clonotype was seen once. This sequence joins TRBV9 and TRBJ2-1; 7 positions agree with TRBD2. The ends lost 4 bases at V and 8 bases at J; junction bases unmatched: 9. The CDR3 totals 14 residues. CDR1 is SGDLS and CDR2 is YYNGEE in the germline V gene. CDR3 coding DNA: TGTGCCAGCAGCCCTCGACTAGCCGGGCATGAGCAGTTCTTC. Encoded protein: CASSPRLAGHEQFF.

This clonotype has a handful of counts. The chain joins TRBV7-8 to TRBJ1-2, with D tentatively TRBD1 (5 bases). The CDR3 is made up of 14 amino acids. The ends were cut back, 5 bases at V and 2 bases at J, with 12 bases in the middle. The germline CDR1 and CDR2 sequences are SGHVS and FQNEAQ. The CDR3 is CASSSRDGNYGYTF. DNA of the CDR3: TGTGCCAGCAGCAGCCGGGACGGCAACTATGGCTACACCTTC.

CDR3 in amino acids: CASSQNQGFSNQPQHF. CDR3 in DNA: TGTGCCAGCAGCCAAAATCAGGGTTTTAGCAATCAGCCCCAGCATTTT. V is TRBV5-6 and J is TRBJ1-5; a possible D gene is TRBD1 (5 bases). Germline V lookup: CDR1 SGHDT, CDR2 YYEEEE. The CDR3 contains 16 residues. The ends were cut back, 4 bases at V and 0 bases at J, with 14 bases in the middle.

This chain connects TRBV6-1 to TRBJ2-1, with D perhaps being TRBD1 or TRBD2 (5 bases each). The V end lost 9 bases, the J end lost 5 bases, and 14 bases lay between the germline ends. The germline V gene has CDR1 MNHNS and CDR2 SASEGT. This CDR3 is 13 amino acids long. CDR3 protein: CASGAGSHNEQFF. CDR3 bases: TGTGCCAGTGGGGCGGGTAGCCACAATGAGCAGTTCTTC.

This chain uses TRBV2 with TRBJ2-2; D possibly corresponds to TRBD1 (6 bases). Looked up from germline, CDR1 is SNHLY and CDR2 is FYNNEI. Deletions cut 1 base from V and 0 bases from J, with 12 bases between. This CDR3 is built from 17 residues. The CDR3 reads CASSEDGTRPNTGELFF. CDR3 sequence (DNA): TGTGCCAGCAGTGAAGACGGGACAAGGCCGAACACCGGGGAGCTGTTTTTT.

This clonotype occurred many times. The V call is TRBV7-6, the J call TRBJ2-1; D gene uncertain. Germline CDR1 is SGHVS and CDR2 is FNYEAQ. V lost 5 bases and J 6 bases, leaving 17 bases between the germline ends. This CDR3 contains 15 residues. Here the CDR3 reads CASSLGTESRNEQFF. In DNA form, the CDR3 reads TGTGCCAGCAGCCTCGGAACGGAGTCGCGCAATGAGCAGTTCTTC.

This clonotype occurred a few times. The DNA for the CDR3 is TGTGCCAGCAGCCCGGGGACAGCGTCAACTAATGAAAAACTGTTTTTT. It encodes CASSPGTASTNEKLFF. The V gene is TRBV7-9, the J gene TRBJ1-4, with 7 bases fitting TRBD1. Germline V gene sequence: CDR1 SEHNR, CDR2 FQNEAQ (reference sequence). CDR3 length: 16 amino acids. Trimming at V came to 5 bases and at J to 0 bases, leaving 6 bases not matched to a gene.

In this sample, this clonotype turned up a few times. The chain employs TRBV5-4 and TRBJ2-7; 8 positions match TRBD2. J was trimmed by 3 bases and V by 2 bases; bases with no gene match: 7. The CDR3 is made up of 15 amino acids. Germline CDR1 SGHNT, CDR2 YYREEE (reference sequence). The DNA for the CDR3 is TGTGCCAGCAGCTTTTTGGCGGGGGGAGACTACGAGCAGTACTTC. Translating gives CASSFLAGGDYEQYF. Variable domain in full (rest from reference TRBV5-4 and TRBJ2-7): ETGVTQSPTHLIKTRGQQVTLRCSSQSGHNTVSWYQQALGQGPQFIFQYYREEENGRGNFPPRFSGLQFPNYSSELNVNALELDDSALYLCASSFLAGGDYEQYFGPGTRLTVT.

The CDR3 loop is CAILGDYGYTF. DNA of the CDR3: TGTGCCATCCTAGGGGACTATGGCTACACCTTC. The genes are TRBV7-4 and TRBJ1-2; a weak D match, TRBD1 (5 bases). The V gene's germline CDR1 is SGHVT and CDR2 SQSDAQ. V dropped 10 bases and J dropped 3 bases, with 9 bases sitting between them. The CDR3 runs to 11 residues.

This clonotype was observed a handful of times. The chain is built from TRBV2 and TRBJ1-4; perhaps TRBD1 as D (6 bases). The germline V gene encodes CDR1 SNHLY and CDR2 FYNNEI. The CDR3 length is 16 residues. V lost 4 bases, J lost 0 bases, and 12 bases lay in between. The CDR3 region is CASSATGNPTNEKLFF. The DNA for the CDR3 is TGTGCCAGCAGTGCCACAGGGAATCCAACTAATGAAAAACTGTTTTTT.

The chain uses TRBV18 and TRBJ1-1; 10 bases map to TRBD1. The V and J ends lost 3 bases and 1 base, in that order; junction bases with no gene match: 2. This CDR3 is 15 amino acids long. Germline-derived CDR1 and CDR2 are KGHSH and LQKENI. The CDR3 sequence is CASSPWTGGNTEAFF. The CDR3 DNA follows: TGTGCCAGCTCACCCTGGACAGGGGGGAACACTGAAGCTTTCTTT. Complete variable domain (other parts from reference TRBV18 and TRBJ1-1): NAGVMQNPRHLVRRRGQEARLRCSPMKGHSHVYWYRQLPEEGLKFMVYLQKENIIDESGMPKERFSAEFPKEGPSILRIQQVVRGDSAAYFCASSPWTGGNTEAFFGQGTRLTVV.